What follows are 24 T cell receptor beta chains derived from one specimen sequenced in a study of blood T cells in healthy people across ages. The use of a sample-barcoded 5' primer and a J-beta primer mix characterized a second PCR of about 7 to 12 cycles. Using its own MiXCR run on the 5' RACE reads, TCRdb lists one record per CDR3 protein. The table has roughly 1.7 million distinct CDR3 sequences, about 31% seen once. The sample was blood. Receptors were obtained from a woman aged 30 to 39 in good health.

This clonotype has a handful of counts. This rearrangement joins TRBV2 to TRBJ2-7, with D unresolved. In germline, CDR1 is SNHLY, CDR2 FYNNEI. V dropped 3 bases and J dropped 3 bases, with 12 bases sitting between them. This CDR3 comprises 14 residues. DNA for the CDR3: TGTGCCAGCAGTGACGAAGGGTTCCTCTACGAGCAGTACTTC. This codes for CASSDEGFLYEQYF.

Concerning this clonotype itself: The junction differs from germline at one of its ends, possibly a read error. The chain combines TRBV28 with TRBJ2-3, with 8 nucleotides matching TRBD2. CDR1 MDHEN and CDR2 SYDVKM come from the germline V gene. This CDR3 has 16 amino acids. The CDR3 nucleotides read TGTGCCAGCAGTTTGGTAGCGGGGTACTCCACAGATGCGCAGTATTTT. Its protein product is CASSLVAGYSTDAQYF. The full variable domain, rest sourced from reference TRBV28 and TRBJ2-3, is DVKVTQSSRYLVKRTGEKVFLECVQDMDHENMFWYRQDPGLGLRLIYFSYDVKMKEKGDIPEGYSVSREKKERFSLILESASTNQTSMYLCASSLVAGYSTDAQYFGPGTRLTVL.

The chain links TRBV14 to TRBJ2-7; TRBD1 might be the D (6 bases). Germline values: CDR1 SGHDN, CDR2 FVKESK. This CDR3 is built from 20 residues. V lost 0 bases to trimming and J lost 0 bases, with 24 bases between them. This CDR3 is CASSQDRGRTEGGSSYEQYF. The CDR3 nucleotides are TGTGCCAGCAGCCAAGATAGGGGCAGGACGGAAGGGGGTAGCTCCTACGAGCAGTACTTC.

The chain links TRBV29-1 to TRBJ1-1; possible D gene TRBD1, 5 bases. Trimming cost V 7 bases and J 4 bases, with 19 bases left between them. CDR3 length: 14 residues. The germline V gene has CDR1 SQVTM and CDR2 ANQGSEA. The CDR3 DNA is TGCAGCGCTCCTGGGGGGGTATTTAGCACTGAAGCTTTCTTT. This gives the protein CSAPGGVFSTEAFF. Filled out from reference TRBV29-1 and TRBJ1-1, the complete variable domain reads SAVISQKPSRDICQRGTSLTIQCQVDSQVTMMFWYRQQPGQSLTLIATANQGSEATYESGFVIDKFPISRPNLTFSTLTVSNMSPEDSSIYLCSAPGGVFSTEAFFGQGTRLTVV.

About this clonotype itself: The junction shows a germline mismatch at one end, possibly a read error. The gene calls are TRBV5-1 and TRBJ2-5; 9 bases map to TRBD2. Germline-derived CDR1 and CDR2 are SGHRS and YFSETQ. CDR3 length: 14 residues. DNA of the CDR3: TGCGCCGGCAGCTTGGGTAGCGGGAGAGGTGAGCAGTACTTC. This encodes CAGSLGSGRGEQYF.

The chain couples TRBV5-3 to TRBJ1-5; the D gene is possibly TRBD1 (6 bases). TRBV5-3 is assigned to the ORF class and has an uncertain function. The germline V and J ends were trimmed by 8 bases and 8 bases, with 23 bases remaining between them. This CDR3 spans 15 amino acids. As DNA, the CDR3 is TGTGCCAGCAGCCAAGTAACACAGGGTGTTGAGCCCCAGCATTTT. The encoded protein is CASSQVTQGVEPQHF.

To note about this clonotype: Since a much larger clone is just one base distant, this may be a read error. The chain combines TRBV6-1 with TRBJ1-2; D is possibly TRBD1 (5 bases). Germline values: CDR1 MNHNS, CDR2 SASEGT. The CDR3 length is 13 residues. The CDR3 coding sequence is TGTGCCGGCAGTGCGACAGAGAACTATGGCTACACCTTC. It yields the protein CAGSATENYGYTF.

This chain connects TRBV14 to TRBJ1-1; D is undetermined. The CDR3 length is 14 residues. Germline V gives CDR1 SGHDN, CDR2 FVKESK. Trimming left V 1 base short and J 3 bases short, with 9 bases between. CDR3 residues: CASSQGQYDTEAFF. CDR3 DNA: TGTGCCAGCAGCCAAGGACAATATGACACTGAAGCTTTCTTT.

This clonotype appeared many times. The chain uses TRBV7-9 and TRBJ2-5, with TRBD2 identical over 12 bases. From germline, CDR1 is SEHNR and CDR2 FQNEAQ (reference sequence). V gave up 4 bases and J gave up 1 base; unmatched junction bases: 4. This CDR3 comprises 16 residues. CDR3 in DNA: TGTGCCAGCAGCTCCACTAGCGGGGGGATCCAAGAGACCCAGTACTTC. Protein: CASSSTSGGIQETQYF.

There are a few counts of this clonotype. The rearrangement links TRBV9 to TRBJ2-3, with 11 bases lining up with TRBD2. This CDR3 spans 14 amino acids. The germline CDR1 and CDR2 sequences are SGDLS and YYNGEE. V dropped 5 bases and J dropped 4; count of bases not matched to a gene: 3. DNA for the CDR3: TGTGCCAGCAGTGTTAGCGGGAGGGCAGATACGCAGTATTTT. Protein: CASSVSGRADTQYF.

The genes are TRBV27 and TRBJ1-5; 9 positions match TRBD1. With 5 bases clipped from V and 4 bases from J, the junction kept 6 bases outside the gene matches. Germline V gives CDR1 MNHEY, CDR2 SMNVEV (reference sequence). The CDR3 contains 15 residues. The CDR3 bases are TGTGCCAGCAGTAAGGACAGGGGAGGAAATCAGCCCCAGCATTTT. Translation: CASSKDRGGNQPQHF.

This clonotype has only a few counts. This chain links TRBV7-9 with TRBJ2-1; D may match TRBD1 or TRBD2 (5 bases each). Germline loops: CDR1 SEHNR, CDR2 FQNEAQ (reference sequence). This CDR3 has 16 residues. V was clipped by 4 bases and J by 7 bases, with 20 bases between them. CDR3 amino acids: CASSSTDSGPWNEQFF. The CDR3 DNA sequence: TGTGCCAGCAGCTCTACAGATTCGGGACCTTGGAATGAGCAGTTCTTC.

Many counts were recorded for this clonotype. The genes are TRBV10-3 and TRBJ2-7; 9 bases agree with TRBD1. V shed 8 bases, J shed 4 bases, and the junction held 21 bases outside the gene matches. The CDR3 length is 18 residues. The germline CDR1 and CDR2 sequences are ENHRY and SYGVKD. The CDR3 region has the DNA TGTGCCATCGCCCCGGAAACGGGACAGGGTAAAAGCTGGTACGAGCAGTACTTC. This sequence encodes CAIAPETGQGKSWYEQYF.

The gene calls are TRBV5-1 and TRBJ2-1, with 8 bases lining up with TRBD2. Germline V gene data show CDR1 as SGHRS and CDR2 as YFSETQ. V dropped 4 bases and J dropped 3; count of bases not matched to a gene: 9. The CDR3 spans 16 residues. The chain's CDR3 is CASSLHGGGIYNEQFF. The DNA of the CDR3 is TGCGCCAGCAGCCTTCACGGCGGGGGGATCTACAATGAGCAGTTCTTC.

The chain joins TRBV7-9 to TRBJ1-1; D is ambiguous. The length of the CDR3 is 11 residues. Trimming removed 0 bases from V and 10 bases from J, with 6 bases in between. Germline V gene sequence: CDR1 SEHNR, CDR2 FQNEAQ (reference sequence). CDR3 loop: CASSLAEAAFF. The DNA for the CDR3 is TGTGCCAGCAGCTTAGCGGAGGCAGCTTTCTTT.

CDR3 sequence (DNA): TGTGCCAGCAGTCCTAGGGCAGGTTGGGATCTTTGGGCTTTCTTT. This gives the protein CASSPRAGWDLWAFF. This chain links TRBV28 with TRBJ1-1, with D unclear. Trimming removed 5 bases at V and 11 bases at J, with 24 bases between. The CDR3 is made up of 15 amino acids. Germline V lookup: CDR1 MDHEN, CDR2 SYDVKM. Using reference TRBV28 and TRBJ1-1 for the parts outside the CDR3, the full variable domain is DVKVTQSSRYLVKRTGEKVFLECVQDMDHENMFWYRQDPGLGLRLIYFSYDVKMKEKGDIPEGYSVSREKKERFSLILESASTNQTSMYLCASSPRAGWDLWAFFGQGTRLTVV.

The sample holds a few counts of this clonotype. V usage is TRBV10-3 and J usage is TRBJ2-1; 8 nucleotides line up with TRBD2. The V segment lost 6 bases and the J segment 7 bases; nucleotides outside the gene matches: 8. This CDR3 is built from 14 residues. Germline values: CDR1 ENHRY, CDR2 SYGVKD. CDR3 in DNA: TGTGCCATCAGCGAGCGGGGGACACGGAATGAGCAGTTCTTC. It yields the protein CAISERGTRNEQFF.

The gene calls are TRBV25-1 and TRBJ2-7; tentatively, D is TRBD2 (5 bases). V lost 2 bases and J lost 10, with 12 bases in between. CDR1 and CDR2 (germline): MGHDK, SYGVNS. The length of the CDR3 is 12 residues. The CDR3 nucleotides read TGTGCCAGCAGTGAAGGGATAGGGAGACAGTACTTC. Protein sequence: CASSEGIGRQYF.

This clonotype has only a few counts. The J gene is TRBJ1-5, the V gene TRBV7-9; 8 nucleotides agree with TRBD1. The CDR3 has 17 amino acids. Looked up from germline, CDR1 is SEHNR and CDR2 is FQNEAQ (reference sequence). The V gene end was trimmed by 4 bases and the J gene end by 5 bases; junction bases not matched to a gene: 13. CDR3 protein: CASSSSSLGQVYQPQHF. The CDR3 DNA reads as TGTGCCAGCAGCTCCTCTAGCCTGGGACAGGTATATCAGCCCCAGCATTTT.

This clonotype was seen more than once but under ten times. This chain connects TRBV10-1 to TRBJ2-4, with TRBD1 as a possible D gene (6 bases). The last part of the DNA fits TRBJ2-7 better; the J call may be wrong. CDR1 is WNHNN and CDR2 is SYGVQD in the germline V gene (reference sequence). This CDR3 spans 14 amino acids. In DNA form, the CDR3 reads TGCGCCAGCAGTAACGCCGACAGGCGGGACGAGCAGTACTTC. Translating it yields CASSNADRRDEQYF.

This clonotype has a handful of counts. The V and J genes are TRBV5-1 and TRBJ1-2; no definite D call. The CDR3 covers 14 residues. Trimming removed 0 bases from V and 4 bases from J, with 10 bases in between. The germline V gene encodes CDR1 SGHRS and CDR2 YFSETQ. The CDR3 protein is CASSLGVYGYGYTF. DNA of the CDR3: TGCGCCAGCAGCTTGGGAGTATACGGCTATGGCTACACCTTC.

The rearrangement uses TRBV4-1 and TRBJ2-5; TRBD1 is a possible D gene (6 bases). CDR3 length: 14 amino acids. Germline CDR1 reads MGHRA; CDR2 reads YSYEKL. With 5 bases removed from V and 5 bases from J, the gap between germline ends came to 15 bases. This CDR3 reads CASSRQVILETQYF. DNA for the CDR3: TGCGCCAGCAGCAGACAGGTGATCTTGGAGACCCAGTACTTC.

This clonotype came up a few times. J is TRBJ2-3 and V is TRBV20-1; TRBD1 matches at 10 bases. CDR1 DFQATT and CDR2 SNEGSKA come from the germline V gene (reference sequence). Trimming cost V 2 bases and J 2 bases; bases outside gene matches: 7. This CDR3 is built from 16 residues. The CDR3 reads CSARSRDRGNTDTQYF. DNA for the CDR3: TGCAGTGCTAGATCCCGGGACAGGGGAAACACAGATACGCAGTATTTT.

This clonotype was recorded at least ten times. V and J are TRBV4-1 and TRBJ1-2, with D unclear. Trimming cost V 0 bases and J 0 bases, with 5 bases left between them. The germline V gene encodes CDR1 MGHRA and CDR2 YSYEKL. This CDR3 has 14 residues. CDR3 in amino acids: CASSQEGANYGYTF. In DNA, the CDR3 is TGCGCCAGCAGCCAAGAAGGAGCTAACTATGGCTACACCTTC.